Presented here are 31 T cell receptor beta chains from one specimen sequenced in a study of esophageal squamous cell carcinoma under preoperative chemotherapy. The time point was: before preoperative PTX-NDP chemotherapy. TCRdb ran MiXCR on the PCR reads and lists one entry per CDR3 protein. The table has approximately 15,000 distinct CDR3 sequences, over 55% seen once; the top ten hold approximately 55%. Specimen collection occurred from a patient given preoperative chemotherapy. Every receptor here comes from a human donor with esophageal squamous cell carcinoma. The donor label of this sample is uncertain.

This clonotype appeared a few times. The J gene is TRBJ2-5, the V gene TRBV6-1; 7 positions match TRBD2. The DNA end is a closer match to TRBJ2-7, so the J assignment may be wrong. Germline V lookup: CDR1 MNHNS, CDR2 SASEGT. The CDR3 is made up of 17 amino acids. CDR3 residues: CASSESSGHPLFYEQYF. The DNA for the CDR3 is TGTGCCAGCAGTGAATCTAGCGGCCACCCCCTATTCTACGAGCAGTACTTC.

V and J are TRBV7-2 and TRBJ2-1, with a tentative D call TRBD2 (5 bases). CDR1 is SGHTA, CDR2 FQGNSA, per germline. V dropped 1 base and J dropped 13 bases, with 20 bases sitting between them. The CDR3 spans 15 residues. CDR3 residues: CASSLVARFGETQFF. The CDR3 nucleotides are TGTGCCAGCAGCTTAGTGGCACGGTTTGGGGAGACCCAGTTCTTC.

This clonotype was detected ten times or more. This sequence joins TRBV6-5 and TRBJ2-1; 10 positions match TRBD2. V lost 0 bases, J lost 9 bases, and 8 bases stayed unmatched. The CDR3 sequence is 16 residues long. The germline CDR1 and CDR2 sequences are MNHEY and SVGAGI. The CDR3: CASSYSPSGSSSEQFF. In nucleotides, the CDR3 is TGTGCCAGCAGTTACTCCCCTAGCGGGAGTTCGAGTGAGCAGTTCTTC.

Points on this clonotype: One junction end disagrees with the germline gene, perhaps due to a read error. This chain links TRBV6-1 with TRBJ2-4; either TRBD1 or TRBD2 may fit D (6 bases each). Germline V lookup: CDR1 MNHNS, CDR2 SASEGT. The CDR3 contains 14 residues. Written as DNA, the CDR3 is TGTGCCGGCGCGGGGCGGTGGGACAAAAACACTCAGTACTTT. It is translated as CAGAGRWDKNTQYF.

This clonotype is termed medium-sized. The V call is TRBV6-1, the J call TRBJ2-2; tentatively, D is TRBD2 (6 bases). The germline V and J ends were trimmed by 4 bases and 1 base, with 10 bases remaining between them. Germline-derived CDR1 and CDR2 are MNHNS and SASEGT. The length of the CDR3 is 15 residues. This CDR3 is CASSALAQNTGELFF. The CDR3 DNA sequence: TGTGCCAGCAGTGCACTAGCCCAGAACACCGGGGAGCTGTTTTTT.

This clonotype was found a few times. The genes are TRBV6-5 and TRBJ1-3; a weak D match, TRBD1 (6 bases). This CDR3 is 17 amino acids long. V lost 1 base and J 0 bases, leaving 13 bases between the germline ends. The germline gives CDR1 MNHEY, CDR2 SVGAGI. The chain's CDR3 is CASSYFGTPSSGNTIYF. CDR3 bases: TGTGCCAGCAGTTACTTCGGGACACCGAGCTCTGGAAACACCATATATTTT.

The J gene is TRBJ1-5, the V gene TRBV6-5; 8 bases are a match to TRBD1. Germline CDR1 is MNHEY and CDR2 is SVGAGI. This CDR3 has 18 amino acids. After removal of 2 bases from V and 0 bases from J, the junction contained 9 bases not matched to a gene. CDR3 bases: TGTGCCAGCAGTTACGACCGGGACAGGACCCATAGCAATCAGCCCCAGCATTTT. This gives the protein CASSYDRDRTHSNQPQHF.

A few counts support this clonotype. This sequence joins TRBV7-2 and TRBJ1-2; possible D gene TRBD1, 5 bases. Germline V gene sequence: CDR1 SGHTA, CDR2 FQGNSA. Trimming removed 5 bases from V and 2 bases from J, with 18 bases in between. The length of the CDR3 is 16 residues. CDR3 protein: CASSPPRGLGNYGYTF. CDR3 nucleotides: TGTGCCAGCAGCCCACCGCGGGGACTAGGGAACTATGGCTACACCTTC.

The CDR3 nucleotides are TGTGCCAGCAGTTTTCTTAGGAGCAATGAGCAGTTCTTC. Its protein is CASSFLRSNEQFF. This rearrangement joins TRBV12-3 or TRBV12-4 to TRBJ2-1; D not certain. The CDR3 totals 13 residues. The ends were cut back, 3 bases at V and 6 bases at J, with 9 bases in the middle.

CDR3 protein: CASSESYLTDLHF. The CDR3 nucleotides read TGTGCCAGCAGTGAATCTTATTTGACGGACCTCCACTTT. The genes are TRBV25-1 and TRBJ1-6; unclear D gene. Trimming removed 1 base at V and 15 bases at J, with 13 bases between. The CDR3 is 13 residues long. Looked up from germline, CDR1 is MGHDK and CDR2 is SYGVNS.

Comments on this clonotype: Because it lacks the conserved phenylalanine or tryptophan at the end, this CDR3 is likely a read error. The chain carries TRBV27 and TRBJ2-7; 9 bases are shared with TRBD2. V lost 5 bases and J lost 6; bases outside the gene matches: 5. Germline assignment: CDR1 MNHEY and CDR2 SMNVEV (reference sequence). This CDR3 contains 13 residues. The CDR3: CASSQGLASEQYL. CDR3 nucleotide sequence: TGTGCCAGCAGTCAGGGACTAGCTAGCGAGCAGTACTTA.

This clonotype was seen repeatedly, ten times or more. The J gene is TRBJ2-1, the V gene TRBV7-2, with 8 bases matching TRBD1. The J segment lost 8 bases and the V segment lost 1 base, leaving 10 bases of the junction unmatched. The CDR3 is made up of 16 amino acids. Germline V lookup: CDR1 SGHTA, CDR2 FQGNSA. CDR3 residues: CASSLETGGFDDEQFF. CDR3 DNA sequence: TGTGCCAGCAGCTTAGAAACAGGGGGATTCGACGATGAGCAGTTCTTC.

As regards this clonotype: An end of the junction does not agree with germline; a read error may underlie this. V gene TRBV10-3 combines with J gene TRBJ2-1; D is uncertain. The V gene's germline CDR1 is ENHRY and CDR2 SYGVKD. The CDR3 runs 17 residues. CDR3 DNA sequence: TGTGCCACCGCAAAAACCCCTGGGGTTTGGCCGTACAATGAGCTGTTCTTC. Its protein is CATAKTPGVWPYNELFF.

This clonotype came up a few times. The rearrangement uses TRBV6-1 and TRBJ2-3; possibly TRBD1 or TRBD2 for D (6 bases each). Trimming left V 0 bases short and J 2 bases short, with 18 bases between. The germline CDR1 and CDR2 sequences are MNHNS and SASEGT. The CDR3 runs to 18 residues. The CDR3 coding sequence is TGTGCCAGCAGTGAAGCCCCCGGGGGTAGGGGGGCCACAGATACGCAGTATTTT. Translation: CASSEAPGGRGATDTQYF.

This clonotype was found a few times. The J gene is TRBJ2-1, the V gene TRBV12-3 or TRBV12-4; 8 bases map to TRBD2. V was pared by 7 bases and J by 5 bases, with 7 bases of the junction left unmatched. The CDR3 totals 14 residues. The CDR3: CASTVAGSNNEQFF. The CDR3 bases are TGTGCCAGCACGGTAGCGGGGAGTAACAATGAGCAGTTCTTC.

Points on this clonotype: One end of the junction fails to match germline, which may point to a read error. The CDR3 protein is CASRRNGGRGPDTQYF. The CDR3 nucleotides read TGTGCCAGCAGGCGCAACGGGGGGCGTGGCCCAGATACGCAGTATTTC. The chain is built from TRBV6-1 and TRBJ2-3; D is possibly TRBD2 (7 bases). The CDR3 totals 16 residues. The germline V gene encodes CDR1 MNHNS and CDR2 SASEGT.

The genes are TRBV7-2 and TRBJ2-1; D is unresolved. Trimming stripped 5 bases from V and 9 bases from J, with 8 bases between. Germline V gene data show CDR1 as SGHTA and CDR2 as FQGNSA. The CDR3 sequence is 11 residues long. CDR3 residues: CASSPMSEQFF. CDR3 DNA sequence: TGTGCCAGCAGCCCTATGAGTGAGCAGTTCTTC. Filled out from reference TRBV7-2 and TRBJ2-1, the complete variable domain reads GAGVSQSPSNKVTEKGKDVELRCDPISGHTALYWYRQSLGQGLEFLIYFQGNSAPDKSGLPSDRFSAERTGGSVSTLTIQRTQQEDSAVYLCASSPMSEQFFGPGTRLTVL.

In regard to this clonotype: This may be a read error: a much more frequent sequence differs by one nucleotide. The chain links TRBV6-1 to TRBJ2-3; TRBD2 matches 13 bases. The J call may be wrong; the DNA end is better matched by TRBJ2-7. Looked up from germline, CDR1 is MNHNS and CDR2 is SASEGT. CDR3 length equals 15 residues. The CDR3 protein is CASRLTSGGANEQYF. The DNA for the CDR3 is TGTGCCAGCAGGCTAACTAGCGGGGGGGCCAATGAGCAGTACTTC.

This clonotype has ten or more counts. The J gene is TRBJ2-1, the V gene TRBV7-2; D unclear. The tail of the sequence fits TRBJ2-7 better, so the J call may be wrong. The CDR3 extends over 12 amino acids. Looked up from germline, CDR1 is SGHTA and CDR2 is FQGNSA. This CDR3 is CASSLRAGEQYF. The DNA for the CDR3 is TGTGCCAGCAGCTTAAGGGCAGGTGAGCAGTACTTC.

This clonotype was seen only a few times. The J gene is TRBJ2-5, the V gene TRBV10-2, with D possibly matching TRBD2 (6 bases). The J call is uncertain, as TRBJ2-1 better fits the DNA end. CDR1 and CDR2 (germline): WSHSY, SAAADI. The CDR3 sequence is 13 residues long. The CDR3 loop reads CASSESQGGEQFF. In nucleotides, the CDR3 is TGCGCCAGCAGTGAGTCCCAGGGAGGTGAGCAGTTCTTC.

Remarks on this clonotype: Relative to the germline gene, one junction end is altered; a read error may explain this. The chain couples TRBV7-6 to TRBJ2-3, with 7 bases that match TRBD2. CDR1 and CDR2 (germline): SGHVS, FNYEAQ. The CDR3 consists of 14 residues. CDR3 DNA: TGTGCGGGCAGCGGGGTTGGTGGCACAGAGACGCAGTATTTC. This translates into CAGSGVGGTETQYF.

The rearrangement uses TRBV27 and TRBJ2-1, with 9 positions matching TRBD1. CDR1 is MNHEY, CDR2 SMNVEV, per germline (reference sequence). Trimming at V came to 6 bases and at J to 4 bases, leaving 4 bases not matched to a gene. CDR3 length: 14 residues. The CDR3 DNA reads TGTGCCAGCAGGGGGACAGGGCGGTACAATGAGCAGTTCTTC. Protein sequence: CASRGTGRYNEQFF.

The V and J genes are TRBV6-1 and TRBJ2-5, with TRBD1 matching 9 bases. Judging by the DNA end, TRBJ2-7 fits better; the J call may be wrong. The germline gives CDR1 MNHNS, CDR2 SASEGT. The CDR3 runs 16 residues. CDR3 in DNA: TGTGCCAGCAGCCGGAAAACCGGGACAGGGATCCACGAGCAGTACTTC. Its translation is CASSRKTGTGIHEQYF.

Comments on this clonotype: A read error is likely, as this CDR3 ends without the conserved phenylalanine or tryptophan. V is TRBV6-1 and J is TRBJ2-3; 9 nucleotides line up with TRBD2. The CDR3 has 14 amino acids. Germline assignment: CDR1 MNHNS and CDR2 SASEGT. CDR3 sequence: CAGSGGRGDETQYL. The CDR3 nucleotides are TGTGCGGGCAGCGGGGGGAGGGGGGACGAGACGCAGTATTTA.

This clonotype was counted at least ten times. A much bigger clone sits one base away, suggesting this may be a read error. This rearrangement joins TRBV5-5 to TRBJ2-1; 9 nucleotides match TRBD1. J gave up 13 bases and V 2 bases, and 19 bases lay outside the gene matches. Germline lookup yields CDR1 SGHKS and CDR2 YYEKEE (reference sequence). This CDR3 contains 17 residues. The CDR3 nucleotides are TGTGCCAGCAGCTTCCCGGGACAGGGATGGTCCGGGGAGACCCAGTTCTTC. This translates into CASSFPGQGWSGETQFF.

The chain is built from TRBV6-1 and TRBJ2-5, with 7 bases lining up with TRBD2. Gene TRBJ2-3 matches the end of the DNA better, so the J call may be wrong. The germline V gene has CDR1 MNHNS and CDR2 SASEGT. This CDR3 has 16 amino acids. This CDR3 reads CASRGNRGDGAETQYF. In DNA, the CDR3 is TGTGCCAGCAGGGGCAACCGGGGGGACGGGGCAGAGACCCAGTATTTT.

The CDR3 sequence: CAGSGGQDKDTQYF. Written as DNA, the CDR3 is TGTGCGGGCAGTGGGGGACAGGACAAAGATACGCAGTATTTT. The rearrangement joins TRBV6-1 to TRBJ2-3; 8 positions agree with TRBD1. This CDR3 has 14 amino acids. Germline V gene sequence: CDR1 MNHNS, CDR2 SASEGT.

The V gene is TRBV6-2 or TRBV6-3, the J gene TRBJ2-2; 10 bases are a match to TRBD1. There are 15 residues in the CDR3. After removal of 6 bases from V and 6 bases from J, the junction contained 7 bases not matched to a gene. Germline V gene lookup returns CDR1 MNHEY and CDR2 SVGEGT. Here the CDR3 reads CASRTGTGEAGELFF. In DNA, the CDR3 is TGTGCCAGCAGAACCGGGACAGGGGAGGCCGGGGAGCTGTTTTTT.

By share of the sample, this clonotype is medium-sized. This chain connects TRBV6-5 to TRBJ2-2; D remains unclear. V was pared by 4 bases and J by 3 bases, with 6 bases between. The CDR3 consists of 13 residues. The germline V gene encodes CDR1 MNHEY and CDR2 SVGAGI. The CDR3 sequence is CASSFLYTGELFF. CDR3 DNA: TGTGCCAGCAGTTTCCTTTACACCGGGGAGCTGTTTTTT.

The rearrangement uses TRBV10-3 and TRBJ2-3; D perhaps matches TRBD2 (7 bases). TRBJ2-7 matches the DNA end more closely, so the J call is doubtful. CDR3 length equals 15 residues. Germline V CDR1 and CDR2: ENHRY, SYGVKD. The DNA of the CDR3 is TGTGCCTGGGGAGGGGGGGGGCGGGACCCAGATACGCAGTACTTC. The encoded protein is CAWGGGGRDPDTQYF.

This clonotype was counted a few times. The CDR3 loop is CASSEALLAGGRSTDTQYF. CDR3 in DNA: TGTGCCAGCAGTGAAGCGCTGCTAGCGGGGGGCCGGAGCACAGATACGCAGTATTTT. The chain has TRBV6-1 and TRBJ2-3; 11 bases align to TRBD2. In germline, CDR1 is MNHNS, CDR2 SASEGT. The V segment lost 0 bases and the J segment 0 bases; nucleotides outside the gene matches: 8. This CDR3 region has 19 residues.